Sequencing of this T cell receptor beta chain was carried out in a study of CXCR3-negative and CXCR3-positive naive CD8 T cells. Overall study findings and caveats: Cryopreserved cells showed partially decreased CXCR3 expression, and most assays used fresh PBMCs. Naive CXCR3-negative and CXCR3-positive cells had similar TRBV-TRBJ usage; memory differed. Both naive subsets had comparably high diversity; memory CD8+ cells much lower. Against CXCR3-negative naive cells, CXCR3-positive naive cells showed more hydrophobic TRB CDR3s.

The sorting of each CD8+ T cell subset was done in triplicate, at 250,000 to 300,000 cells each. The authors made the TRB cDNA libraries by 5' RACE using UMI labels. From the 5' RACE reads, TCRdb lists one entry per CDR3 protein and no DNA. The sample data list tens of thousands of distinct CDR3 sequences. Turning to this clonotype: The target antigen is unknown.

The sequencing input was naive CXCR3+ CD8+ T cells from blood. Subset denoted: CD45RO-CCR7+CD27+CD95- naive CD8+ T cells expressing CXCR3 (TNR3+). This TCR came from a human donor in good health. Some clones in this sample may be carry-over from other donors' samples.

The chain's CDR3 is CASSLAVVGTNQPQHF. J is TRBJ1-5 and V is TRBV7-8. The CDR3 has 16 amino acids. CDR1 SGHVS and CDR2 FQNEAQ come from the germline V gene.